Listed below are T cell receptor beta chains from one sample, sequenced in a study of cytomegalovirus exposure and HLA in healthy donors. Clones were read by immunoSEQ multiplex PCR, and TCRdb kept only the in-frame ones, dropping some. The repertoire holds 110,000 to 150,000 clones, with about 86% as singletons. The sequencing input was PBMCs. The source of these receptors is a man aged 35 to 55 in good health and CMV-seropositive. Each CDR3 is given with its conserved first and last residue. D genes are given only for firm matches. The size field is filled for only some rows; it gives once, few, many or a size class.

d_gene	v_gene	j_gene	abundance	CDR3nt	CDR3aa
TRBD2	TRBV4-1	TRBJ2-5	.	TGCGCCAGCAGCCAATATAGGGGAGGGGAGACCCAGTACTTC	CASSQYRGGETQYF
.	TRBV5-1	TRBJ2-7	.	TGCGCCAGCAGCTTGGGAATCGCAGGCTCCTACGAGCAGTACTTC	CASSLGIAGSYEQYF
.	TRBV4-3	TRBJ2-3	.	TGCGCCAGCAGCGAGTCTGGGCGAACGCAGTATTTT	CASSESGRTQYF
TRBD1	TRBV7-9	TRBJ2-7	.	TGTGCCTCGCAAATAGGGACAGTGTCCTACGAGCAGTACTTC	CASQIGTVSYEQYF
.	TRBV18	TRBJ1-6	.	TGTGCCAGCTCACCCCGCCGGGTAGGAGAATCACCCCTCCACTTT	CASSPRRVGESPLHF
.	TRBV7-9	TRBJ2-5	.	TGTGCCAGCAGCCCCCGGGGTATAGTCTGGGAGCAGTACTTC	CASSPRGIVWEQYF
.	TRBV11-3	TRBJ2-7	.	TGTGCCAGCAGGGGGGGTCTGGGCGAGCAGTACTTC	CASRGGLGEQYF
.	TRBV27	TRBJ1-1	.	TGTGCCAGCAGTCCAGCCCCCGACAGGAAGAACACTGAAGCTTTCTTT	CASSPAPDRKNTEAFF
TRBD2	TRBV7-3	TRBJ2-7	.	TGTGCCAGCAGCTTAGAGCTAGCGGGAGTGGAAGAGCAGTACTTC	CASSLELAGVEEQYF
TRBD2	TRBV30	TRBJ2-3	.	TGTGCCTGGAGTGTACTTGGACTAGCGACCACAGATACGCAGTATTTT	CAWSVLGLATTDTQYF
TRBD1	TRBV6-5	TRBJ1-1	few	TGTGCCAGCAACACAGGGGTGAGTGACACTGAAGCTTTCTTT	CASNTGVSDTEAFF
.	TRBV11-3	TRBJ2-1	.	TGTGCCAGCAGCTGGGGGGAGAGTGAGCAGTTCTTC	CASSWGESEQFF
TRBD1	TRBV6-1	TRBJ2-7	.	TGTGCCAGCAATCCCGGACAGGTCAACCACGAGCAGTACTTC	CASNPGQVNHEQYF
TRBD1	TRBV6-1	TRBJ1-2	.	TGTGCCAGCACTAGAGACACAGGGGCCTTCTATGGCTACACCTTC	CASTRDTGAFYGYTF
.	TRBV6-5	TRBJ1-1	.	TGTGCCAGCAGTTACTCGAGCAAGACTGAAGCTTTCTTT	CASSYSSKTEAFF
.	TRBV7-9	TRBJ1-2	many	TGTGCCAGCAGCTTGGGGGACATCGGGGCCTATGGCTACACCTTC	CASSLGDIGAYGYTF
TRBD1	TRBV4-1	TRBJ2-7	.	TGCGCCAGCAGCCCCGACAGGGGGTACGAGCAGTACTTC	CASSPDRGYEQYF
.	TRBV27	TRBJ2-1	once	TGTGCCAGCAGCATTCTAGCTTCTTACAATGAGCAGTTCTTC	CASSILASYNEQFF
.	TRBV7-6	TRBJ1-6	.	TGTGCCAGCAGCTCCCTTGCAGGAGGATATTCACCCCTCCACTTT	CASSSLAGGYSPLHF
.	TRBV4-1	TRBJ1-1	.	TGCGCCAGCAGCACCCGAACAGGGAACACTGAAGCTTTCTTT	CASSTRTGNTEAFF
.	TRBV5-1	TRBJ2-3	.	TGCGCCAGCAGCTTGACTATCGATACGCAGTATTTT	CASSLTIDTQYF
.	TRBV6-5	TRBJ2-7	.	TGTGCCAGCAGTTACTCGAAGGATGGGGCCTACGAGCAGTACTTC	CASSYSKDGAYEQYF
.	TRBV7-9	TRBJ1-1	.	TGTGCCAGCAGCTTATCCCTTACAGGGACCATGAACACTGAAGCTTTCTTT	CASSLSLTGTMNTEAFF
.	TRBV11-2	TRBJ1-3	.	TGTGCCAGCAGCTCAGTCGGCATCCCTCGGGGCACCATATATTTT	CASSSVGIPRGTIYF
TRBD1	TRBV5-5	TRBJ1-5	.	TGTGCCAGCAGTCCCTGGGGGACAGAGAATCAGCCCCAGCATTTT	CASSPWGTENQPQHF
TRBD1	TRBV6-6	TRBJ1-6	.	TGTGCCAGCAGTTACGGGCAGGGGGGTAATTCACCCCTCCACTTT	CASSYGQGGNSPLHF